Following are 32 T cell receptor beta chains from one sample sequenced in a study of technical replicates of blood from a few donors. The table came from immunoSEQ multiplex PCR; TCRdb's copy has only in-frame clones and leaves some out. The sample shows 80,000 to 100,000 clones, roughly 95% of them seen only once. The sequenced material came from T cells isolated from PBMCs. These receptor sequences come from a human donor in good health.

V and J are TRBV10-1 and TRBJ2-2; TRBD1 aligns across 8 bases. The J segment lost 7 bases and the V segment lost 8 bases, leaving 9 bases of the junction unmatched. Germline loops: CDR1 WNHNN, CDR2 SYGVQD (reference sequence). The CDR3 totals 14 residues. The CDR3 protein is CASRVRGHVGELFF. The CDR3 DNA is TGCGCCAGCCGGGTCAGGGGGCATGTCGGGGAGCTGTTTTTT.

J is TRBJ2-7 and V is TRBV9; D ambiguous. Germline CDR1 and CDR2: SGDLS and YYNGEE. This CDR3 has 13 amino acids. V lost 3 bases and J lost 0, with 7 bases in between. This CDR3 reads CASSDSSSYEQYF. The CDR3 region has the DNA TGTGCCAGCAGCGATTCTAGCTCCTACGAGCAGTACTTC. The full variable domain, its missing parts supplied by reference TRBV9 and TRBJ2-7, is DSGVTQTPKHLITATGQRVTLRCSPRSGDLSVYWYQQSLDQGLQFLIQYYNGEERAKGNILERFSAQQFPDLHSELNLSSLELGDSALYFCASSDSSSYEQYFGPGTRLTVT.

The chain joins TRBV13 to TRBJ2-6; 11 bases are a match to TRBD2. The CDR3 has 21 residues. Germline V gene lookup returns CDR1 PRHDT and CDR2 FYEKMQ (reference sequence). J gave up 0 bases and V 0 bases, and 10 bases lay outside the gene matches. DNA of the CDR3: TGTGCCAGCAGCTTAGGTCCGGGACTAGCGGACCTATTCTCTGGGGCCAACGTCCTGACTTTC. Translating gives CASSLGPGLADLFSGANVLTF.

The chain couples TRBV27 to TRBJ1-2; D gene ambiguous. Trimming removed 4 bases at V and 0 bases at J, with 9 bases between. CDR3 length equals 14 residues. Germline values: CDR1 MNHEY, CDR2 SMNVEV (reference sequence). CDR3 protein: CASSSGGSNYGYTF. CDR3 nucleotides: TGTGCCAGCAGTTCCGGCGGCTCTAACTATGGCTACACCTTC.

A single count supports this clone. This chain connects TRBV18 to TRBJ2-3; 7 bases are a match to TRBD1. The trim removed 6 bases at V and 1 base at J, leaving 19 bases unmatched. CDR1 and CDR2 (germline): KGHSH, LQKENI. The CDR3 loop spans 19 amino acids. The CDR3 loop reads CASSLMLTGARVGTDTQYF. The DNA of the CDR3 is TGTGCCAGCTCGCTCATGCTAACAGGGGCGCGAGTCGGCACAGATACGCAGTATTTT.

The V call is TRBV19, the J call TRBJ1-5; 8 bases line up with TRBD1. Germline V CDR1 and CDR2: LNHDA, SQIVND (reference sequence). V trimming: 7 bases; J trimming: 7 bases; junction bases outside the gene matches: 9. The CDR3 totals 14 residues. The chain's CDR3 is CASTHGTGGQPQHF. CDR3 sequence (DNA): TGTGCCAGTACTCATGGGACAGGAGGGCAGCCCCAGCATTTT.

The rearrangement uses TRBV30 and TRBJ2-7; possibly TRBD1 for D (5 bases). Germline CDR1 GTSNPN, CDR2 SVGIG (reference sequence). CDR3 length equals 14 residues. V lost 4 bases to trimming and J lost 0 bases, with 13 bases between them. CDR3 in DNA: TGTGCCTGGAATAACAGACAGAGCTCCTACGAGCAGTACTTC. Amino acids: CAWNNRQSSYEQYF.

V and J are TRBV5-5 and TRBJ2-7; 7 bases agree with TRBD1. J gave up 3 bases and V 5 bases, and 5 bases lay outside the gene matches. The CDR3 sequence is 13 residues long. CDR1 and CDR2 (germline): SGHKS, YYEKEE (reference sequence). For the CDR3, the DNA is TGTGCCAGCAGTCTACAGGGGCTCTACGAGCAGTACTTC. Translation: CASSLQGLYEQYF.

This chain uses TRBV6-1 with TRBJ1-4, with 7 bases aligning to TRBD1. J was trimmed by 9 bases and V by 8 bases; bases with no gene match: 15. Germline V CDR1 and CDR2: MNHNS, SASEGT. This CDR3 is 15 amino acids long. The CDR3 region has the DNA TGTGCCAGCCAGCTTCTAGCGGGACAGATTAAAAAACTGTTTTTT. Translated: CASQLLAGQIKKLFF.

CDR3 bases: TGTGCCAGCAGCGCGAGACAGTGGGTCACAGATACGCAGTATTTT. This codes for CASSARQWVTDTQYF. The V gene is TRBV14, the J gene TRBJ2-3, with a weak D call TRBD1 (5 bases). Looked up from germline, CDR1 is SGHDN and CDR2 is FVKESK. V was pared by 5 bases and J by 2 bases, with 14 bases between. The CDR3 sequence is 15 residues long.

The V gene is TRBV7-6, the J gene TRBJ2-3; tentatively, D is TRBD2 (7 bases). Germline values: CDR1 SGHVS, CDR2 FNYEAQ. Trimming removed 5 bases from V and 2 bases from J, with 11 bases in between. The CDR3 runs 14 residues. The CDR3 sequence is CASSQGGDTDTQYF. CDR3 coding DNA: TGTGCCAGCAGCCAAGGGGGGGACACAGATACGCAGTATTTT. The variable domain in full, with the rest retrieved from reference TRBV7-6 and TRBJ2-3, is GAGVSQSPRYKVTKRGQDVALRCDPISGHVSLYWYRQALGQGPEFLTYFNYEAQQDKSGLPNDRFSAERPEGSISTLTIQRTEQRDSAMYRCASSQGGDTDTQYFGPGTRLTVL.

This rearrangement joins TRBV27 to TRBJ2-7, with 8 bases aligning to TRBD1. The CDR3 consists of 16 residues. The germline V gene has CDR1 MNHEY and CDR2 SMNVEV (reference sequence). After removal of 3 bases from V and 5 bases from J, the junction contained 12 bases not matched to a gene. CDR3 loop: CASSFLTGTGPNEQYF. In nucleotides, the CDR3 is TGTGCCAGCAGTTTTTTAACCGGGACAGGACCCAACGAGCAGTACTTC.

This chain connects TRBV27 to TRBJ1-2, with TRBD1 matching 7 bases. The CDR3 is 13 amino acids. Trimming at V came to 8 bases and at J to 8 bases, leaving 11 bases not matched to a gene. The V gene's germline CDR1 is MNHEY and CDR2 SMNVEV (reference sequence). The CDR3 DNA follows: TGTGCCAGCCCCCCTAGACAGGGTGGCGGCTACACCTTC. Translation: CASPPRQGGGYTF.

J is TRBJ1-2 and V is TRBV2, with a weak D call TRBD1 (5 bases). Germline CDR1 SNHLY, CDR2 FYNNEI. V lost 7 bases, J lost 5 bases, and 11 bases lay in between. This CDR3 is built from 12 residues. The CDR3 DNA is TGTGCCAGCATTCAGGGAGGATATGGCTACACCTTC. Its protein product is CASIQGGYGYTF.

J is TRBJ2-7 and V is TRBV9; TRBD1 might be the D (6 bases). V was clipped by 7 bases and J by 3 bases, with 20 bases between them. In germline, CDR1 is SGDLS, CDR2 YYNGEE. This CDR3 is 15 amino acids long. CDR3 region: CASRDNSPWDYEQYF. The DNA for the CDR3 is TGTGCCAGCCGGGACAACTCACCTTGGGACTACGAGCAGTACTTC.

The genes are TRBV27 and TRBJ2-1; TRBD2 is a possible D gene (6 bases). With 4 bases removed from V and 0 bases from J, the gap between germline ends came to 13 bases. This CDR3 has 16 amino acids. Germline loops: CDR1 MNHEY, CDR2 SMNVEV (reference sequence). The CDR3 region has the DNA TGTGCCAGCAGTTCGCCGGGACTCCCCTCCTACAATGAGCAGTTCTTC. It encodes CASSSPGLPSYNEQFF.

The chain employs TRBV9 and TRBJ2-1; D possibly corresponds to TRBD2 (6 bases). V lost 0 bases and J 3 bases, leaving 10 bases between the germline ends. The CDR3 contains 15 residues. Germline V gene data show CDR1 as SGDLS and CDR2 as YYNGEE. The CDR3 region is CASSVVSGYYNEQFF. As DNA, the CDR3 is TGTGCCAGCAGCGTAGTTAGCGGATACTACAATGAGCAGTTCTTC.

V gene TRBV29-1 combines with J gene TRBJ1-2; D remains ambiguous. Germline V gene sequence: CDR1 SQVTM, CDR2 ANQGSEA. Trimming stripped 2 bases from V and 6 bases from J, with 10 bases between. The CDR3 runs 12 residues. CDR3 in DNA: TGCAGCGTTGAAAGCCTAAGCGATGGCTACACCTTC. This gives the protein CSVESLSDGYTF.

The chain combines TRBV11-3 with TRBJ1-4; tentative D call: TRBD1 (5 bases). With 6 bases removed from V and 4 bases from J, the gap between germline ends came to 12 bases. Germline values: CDR1 SGHNT, CDR2 YENEEA. This CDR3 has 14 amino acids. The CDR3 nucleotides read TGTGCCAGCAGTGGGGGAGGCAATAATGAAAAACTGTTTTTT. This encodes CASSGGGNNEKLFF.

The genes are TRBV6-6 and TRBJ2-6; D is ambiguous. The V and J ends lost 9 bases and 0 bases respectively, with 9 bases between them. Per germline, CDR1 MNHNY and CDR2 SVGAGI (reference sequence). This CDR3 is 14 amino acids long. The chain's CDR3 is CASSLNSGANVLTF. The CDR3 DNA sequence: TGTGCCAGTTCCCTAAACTCTGGGGCCAACGTCCTGACTTTC.

This chain uses TRBV6-5 with TRBJ1-2, with D possibly being TRBD1 (5 bases). Germline CDR1 reads MNHEY; CDR2 reads SVGAGI. The CDR3 covers 15 residues. V gave up 7 bases and J gave up 0 bases, with 15 bases separating them. DNA of the CDR3: TGTGCCAGCACCCCGGGACTGAGTTCTAACTATGGCTACACCTTC. This sequence encodes CASTPGLSSNYGYTF.

This chain connects TRBV9 to TRBJ2-5, with D possibly matching TRBD2 (6 bases). Between the trimmed V and J ends, which lost 0 bases and 5 bases, there was a span of 11 bases. Germline loops: CDR1 SGDLS, CDR2 YYNGEE. CDR3 length: 14 residues. Here the CDR3 DNA reads TGTGCCAGCAGCGTAGAGGGGACTGGTGAGACCCAGTACTTC. The encoded protein is CASSVEGTGETQYF.

For the CDR3, the DNA is TGTGCCAGTAGTATTGAGGCTAGCGGGAACTACAATGAGCAGTTCTTC. This encodes CASSIEASGNYNEQFF. The V and J genes are TRBV19 and TRBJ2-1, with 9 positions matching TRBD2. The CDR3 is 16 amino acids. After removal of 3 bases from V and 3 bases from J, the junction contained 6 bases not matched to a gene. Germline CDR1 is LNHDA and CDR2 is SQIVND (reference sequence).

CDR3 loop: CASSLGGDYSNQPQHF. CDR3 DNA: TGTGCCAGCAGCTTGGGAGGAGACTATAGCAATCAGCCCCAGCATTTT. V is TRBV5-4 and J is TRBJ1-5; unclear D gene. From germline, CDR1 is SGHNT and CDR2 YYREEE (reference sequence). V shed 0 bases and J shed 0 bases, with 10 bases lying between them. The CDR3 spans 16 residues.

The J gene is TRBJ2-7, the V gene TRBV27; 12 bases line up with TRBD2. The CDR3 is 15 residues long. Trimming at V came to 4 bases and at J to 1 base, leaving 2 bases not matched to a gene. Germline V gives CDR1 MNHEY, CDR2 SMNVEV (reference sequence). This chain's CDR3 is CASSSLAGGSYEQYF. CDR3 coding DNA: TGTGCCAGCAGTTCCCTAGCGGGAGGGTCCTACGAGCAGTACTTC.

The chain has TRBV19 and TRBJ2-3, with TRBD2 identical over 9 bases. This CDR3 region has 12 residues. Per the germline V gene, CDR1 is LNHDA and CDR2 is SQIVND (reference sequence). Trimming cost V 10 bases and J 5 bases; bases outside gene matches: 4. CDR3 DNA: TGTGCCACTAGCGGGAATGGAGATACGCAGTATTTT. It specifies CATSGNGDTQYF.

The V call is TRBV2, the J call TRBJ1-1, with D unresolved. Trimming left V 3 bases short and J 8 bases short, with 7 bases between. This CDR3 comprises 11 residues. Per germline, CDR1 SNHLY and CDR2 FYNNEI. The CDR3 nucleotides read TGTGCCAGCAGTGACGTTCAGGAAGCTTTCTTT. Protein product: CASSDVQEAFF.

The gene calls are TRBV19 and TRBJ1-4; the match to TRBD1 covers 7 bases. Per the germline V gene, CDR1 is LNHDA and CDR2 is SQIVND (reference sequence). The CDR3 is 17 residues long. V shed 3 bases and J 0 bases; nucleotides not matched to a gene: 7. CDR3 nucleotide sequence: TGTGCCAGTAGTATTCAGGGGGTTGGAGCAACTAATGAAAAACTGTTTTTT. As protein: CASSIQGVGATNEKLFF.

The V gene is TRBV6-1, the J gene TRBJ2-1, with 12 bases fitting TRBD2. In germline, CDR1 is MNHNS, CDR2 SASEGT. V lost 4 bases and J lost 0; bases outside the gene matches: 10. The CDR3 loop spans 19 amino acids. The CDR3 sequence: CASSAPSGRAGSSYNEQFF. The CDR3 nucleotides read TGTGCCAGCAGTGCACCTAGCGGGAGGGCCGGTAGCTCCTACAATGAGCAGTTCTTC.

The chain joins TRBV7-2 to TRBJ2-3; 10 bases align to TRBD2. This CDR3 region has 17 residues. With 5 bases clipped from V and 3 bases from J, the junction kept 11 bases outside the gene matches. Germline V gene data show CDR1 as SGHTA and CDR2 as FQGNSA. The CDR3, as DNA: TGTGCCAGCAGCCCACCTTACAGCGGGAGGGGGACAGATACGCAGTATTTT. Protein sequence: CASSPPYSGRGTDTQYF.

J is TRBJ2-1 and V is TRBV25-1, with 12 bases lining up with TRBD2. V trimming: 3 bases; J trimming: 3 bases; junction bases outside the gene matches: 3. CDR1 is MGHDK and CDR2 is SYGVNS in the germline V gene. The CDR3 runs to 16 residues. This chain's CDR3 is CASSDRGLAGYNEQFF. For the CDR3, the DNA is TGTGCCAGCAGTGACCGGGGACTAGCGGGCTACAATGAGCAGTTCTTC.

The chain joins TRBV27 to TRBJ2-7; 8 positions match TRBD2. Germline CDR1 reads MNHEY; CDR2 reads SMNVEV (reference sequence). The CDR3 is made up of 14 amino acids. V was pared by 5 bases and J by 5 bases, with 8 bases of the junction left unmatched. The CDR3 protein is CASSPQRERNEQYF. CDR3 nucleotides: TGTGCCAGCAGTCCGCAGCGGGAGAGGAACGAGCAGTACTTC.